This T cell receptor beta chain emerged from a study of blood T cell repertoires in COVID-19. Germline CDR1 SEHNR, CDR2 FQNEAQ (reference sequence). V lost 5 bases to trimming and J lost 10 bases, with 21 bases between them. This CDR3 spans 16 amino acids. The table lists this clone with a count of one. Authors' analysis steps: Estimates of nucleated cell counts were drawn from the amplification of reference gene primers. Only in-frame clones appear in the TCRdb table, and some are missing; sequencing was by immunoSEQ multiplex PCR. From that table come the V and J calls and clone size; the DNA was used to work out D and trimming. The sample has around 170,000 clones, about 81% seen once.

The sequenced sample was peripheral blood. This TCR derives from a young man with active or convalescent COVID-19. V usage is TRBV7-9 and J usage is TRBJ1-6; D gene ambiguous. Written as DNA, the CDR3 is TGTGCCAGCAGCGCCATTGCCCAGGAACAAGGCTCACCCCTCCACTTT. This encodes CASSAIAQEQGSPLHF.